This T cell receptor beta chain was retrieved from a study of regulatory T cells in long-lasting Graves disease. As regards this clonotype: Its antigen is currently unknown.

Building the TCR beta libraries relied on iRepertoire HTBI primers, and CDR3 regions underwent Arm-PCR. TCRdb reprocessed the multiplex PCR reads via MiXCR and lists one record per CDR3 protein. In the table there are 560,000 or so distinct CDR3 sequences, about 16% of which are singletons. Time point in this sample: newly diagnosed GD, antithyroid drugs for less than 3 months. Isolated PBMC RNA provided the starting material for the TCR library. Trimming cost V 8 bases and J 5 bases, with 10 bases left between them. This CDR3 is 12 amino acids long. Per the germline V gene, CDR1 is PRHDT and CDR2 is FYEKMQ (reference sequence). Findings of the study overall: Whereas new patients shared about 980 public clonotypes, persistent patients shared more, at approximately 2,700.

This same sample was also part of a study on T cells in Graves' hyperthyroidism and ophthalmopathy.

This TCR came from a man aged 18-30 years with Graves disease. Sample: peripheral blood mononuclear cells (PBMCs), taken at new diagnosis, from a patient treated with antithyroid drugs. The chain couples TRBV13 to TRBJ2-1; D ambiguous. CDR3 loop: CASAHQNNEQFF. CDR3 coding DNA: TGTGCCAGCGCACACCAAAACAATGAGCAGTTCTTC.